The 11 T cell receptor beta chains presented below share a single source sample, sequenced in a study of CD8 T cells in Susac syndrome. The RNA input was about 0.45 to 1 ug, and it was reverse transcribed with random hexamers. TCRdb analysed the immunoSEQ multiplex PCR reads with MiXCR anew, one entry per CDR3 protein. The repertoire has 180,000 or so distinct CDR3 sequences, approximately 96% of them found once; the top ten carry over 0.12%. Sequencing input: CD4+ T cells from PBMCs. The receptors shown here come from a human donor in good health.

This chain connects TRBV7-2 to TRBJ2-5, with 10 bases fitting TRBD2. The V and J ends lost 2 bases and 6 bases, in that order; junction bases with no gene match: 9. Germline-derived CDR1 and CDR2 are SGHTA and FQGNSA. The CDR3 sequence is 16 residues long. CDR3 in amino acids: CASSLNSASGGQTQYF. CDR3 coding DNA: TGTGCCAGCAGCTTAAATAGTGCTAGCGGGGGTCAGACCCAGTACTTC.

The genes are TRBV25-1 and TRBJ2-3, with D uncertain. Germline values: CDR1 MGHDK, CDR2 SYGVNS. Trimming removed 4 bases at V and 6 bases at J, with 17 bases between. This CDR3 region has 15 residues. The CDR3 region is CASSAWEQMTDTQYF. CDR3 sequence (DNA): TGTGCCAGCAGTGCCTGGGAACAGATGACCGATACGCAGTATTTT. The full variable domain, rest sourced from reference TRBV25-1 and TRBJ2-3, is EADIYQTPRYLVIGTGKKITLECSQTMGHDKMYWYQQDPGMELHLIHYSYGVNSTEKGDLSSESTVSRIRTEHFPLTLESARPSHTSQYLCASSAWEQMTDTQYFGPGTRLTVL.

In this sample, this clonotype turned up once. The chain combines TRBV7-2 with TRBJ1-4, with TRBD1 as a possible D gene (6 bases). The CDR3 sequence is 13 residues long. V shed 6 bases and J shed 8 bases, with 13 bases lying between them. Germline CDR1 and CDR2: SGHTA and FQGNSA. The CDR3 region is CASSPRTAEKLFF. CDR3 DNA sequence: TGTGCCAGCAGTCCGAGGACAGCGGAAAAACTGTTTTTT.

CDR3 residues: CSAWDPRGPDTQYF. The CDR3 DNA reads as TGCAGTGCTTGGGACCCAAGGGGGCCAGATACGCAGTATTTT. V and J are TRBV20-1 and TRBJ2-3, with 7 bases fitting TRBD1. With V trimmed by 5 bases and J by 4 bases, 9 bases remained unmatched. In germline, CDR1 is DFQATT, CDR2 SNEGSKA (reference sequence). This CDR3 has 14 residues.

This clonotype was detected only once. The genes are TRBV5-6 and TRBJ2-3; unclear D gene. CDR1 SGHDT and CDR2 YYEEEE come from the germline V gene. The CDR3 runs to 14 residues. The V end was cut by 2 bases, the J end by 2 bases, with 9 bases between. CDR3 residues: CASSFPGNTDTQYF. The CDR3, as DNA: TGTGCCAGCAGCTTTCCAGGAAACACAGATACGCAGTATTTT.

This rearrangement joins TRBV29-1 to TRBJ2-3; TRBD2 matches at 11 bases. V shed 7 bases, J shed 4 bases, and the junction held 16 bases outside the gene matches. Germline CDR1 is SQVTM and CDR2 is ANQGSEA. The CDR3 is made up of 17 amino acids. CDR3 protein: CSGSSGGLGSIADTQYF. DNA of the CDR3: TGCAGCGGATCTAGCGGGGGGTTGGGGAGCATAGCAGATACGCAGTATTTT.

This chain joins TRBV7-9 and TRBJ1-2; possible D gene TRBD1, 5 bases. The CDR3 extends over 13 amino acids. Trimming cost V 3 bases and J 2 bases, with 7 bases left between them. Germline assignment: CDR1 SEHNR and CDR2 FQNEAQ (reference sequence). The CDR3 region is CASSFRENYGYTF. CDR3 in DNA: TGTGCCAGCAGCTTCAGGGAGAACTATGGCTACACCTTC.

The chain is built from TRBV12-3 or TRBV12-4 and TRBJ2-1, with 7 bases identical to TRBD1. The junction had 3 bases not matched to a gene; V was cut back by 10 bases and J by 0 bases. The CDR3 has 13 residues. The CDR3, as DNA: TGTGCCATCCGGGACAGCTCCTACAATGAGCAGTTCTTC. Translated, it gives CAIRDSSYNEQFF.

CDR3 amino acids: CSANRASGQETQYF. CDR3 coding DNA: TGCAGTGCCAATAGGGCATCGGGACAAGAGACCCAGTACTTC. This rearrangement joins TRBV20-1 to TRBJ2-5, with D maybe TRBD2 (5 bases). The germline CDR1 and CDR2 sequences are DFQATT and SNEGSKA (reference sequence). The V gene lost 6 bases and the J gene lost 2 bases, with 16 bases spanning the gap. The CDR3 has 14 amino acids.

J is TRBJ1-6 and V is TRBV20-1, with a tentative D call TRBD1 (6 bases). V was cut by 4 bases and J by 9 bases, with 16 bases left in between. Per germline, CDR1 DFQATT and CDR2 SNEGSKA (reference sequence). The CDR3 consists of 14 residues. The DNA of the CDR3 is TGCAGTGCTACAGGGGTTGGGAGCGGTTCACCCCTCCACTTT. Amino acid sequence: CSATGVGSGSPLHF.

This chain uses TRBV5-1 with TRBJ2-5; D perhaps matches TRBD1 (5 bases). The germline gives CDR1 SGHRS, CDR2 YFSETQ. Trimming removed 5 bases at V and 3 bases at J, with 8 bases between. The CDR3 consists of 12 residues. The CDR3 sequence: CASRAREETQYF. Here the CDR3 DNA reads TGCGCCAGCAGAGCCAGGGAAGAGACCCAGTACTTC.